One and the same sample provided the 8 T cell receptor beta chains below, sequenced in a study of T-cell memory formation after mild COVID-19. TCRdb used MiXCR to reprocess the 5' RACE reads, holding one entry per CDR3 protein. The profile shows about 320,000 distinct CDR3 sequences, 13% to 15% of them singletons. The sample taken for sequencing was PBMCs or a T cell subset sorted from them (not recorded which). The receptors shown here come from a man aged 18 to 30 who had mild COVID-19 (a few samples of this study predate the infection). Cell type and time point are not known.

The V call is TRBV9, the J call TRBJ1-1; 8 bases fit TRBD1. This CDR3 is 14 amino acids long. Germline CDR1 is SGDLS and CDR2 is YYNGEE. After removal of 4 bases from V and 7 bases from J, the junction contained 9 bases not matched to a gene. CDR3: CASSPLDRALEAFF. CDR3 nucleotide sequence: TGTGCCAGCAGCCCCTTGGACAGGGCGCTTGAAGCTTTCTTT. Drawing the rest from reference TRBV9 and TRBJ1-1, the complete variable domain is DSGVTQTPKHLITATGQRVTLRCSPRSGDLSVYWYQQSLDQGLQFLIQYYNGEERAKGNILERFSAQQFPDLHSELNLSSLELGDSALYFCASSPLDRALEAFFGQGTRLTVV.

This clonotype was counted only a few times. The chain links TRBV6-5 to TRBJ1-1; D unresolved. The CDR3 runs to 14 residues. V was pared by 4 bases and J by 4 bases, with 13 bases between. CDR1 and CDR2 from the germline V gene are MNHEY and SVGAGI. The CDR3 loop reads CASSSLRLGTEAFF. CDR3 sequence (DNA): TGTGCCAGCAGTTCCCTAAGGTTGGGCACTGAAGCTTTCTTT.

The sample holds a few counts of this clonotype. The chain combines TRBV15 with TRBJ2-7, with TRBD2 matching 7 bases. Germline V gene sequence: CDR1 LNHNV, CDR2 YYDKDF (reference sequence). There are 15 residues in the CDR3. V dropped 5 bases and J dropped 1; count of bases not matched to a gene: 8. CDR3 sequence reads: CATSAASGSSYEQYF. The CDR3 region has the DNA TGTGCCACCAGCGCAGCTAGCGGCAGTTCCTACGAGCAGTACTTC.

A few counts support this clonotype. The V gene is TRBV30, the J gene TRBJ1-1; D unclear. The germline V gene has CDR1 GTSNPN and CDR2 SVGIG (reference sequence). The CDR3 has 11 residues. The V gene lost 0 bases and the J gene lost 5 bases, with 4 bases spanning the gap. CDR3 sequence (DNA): TGTGCCTGGAGTGTTTTTACTGAAGCTTTCTTT. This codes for CAWSVFTEAFF. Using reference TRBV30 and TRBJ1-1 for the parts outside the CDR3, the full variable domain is SQTIHQWPATLVQPVGSPLSLECTVEGTSNPNLYWYRQAAGRGLQLLFYSVGIGQISSEVPQNLSASRPQDRQFILSSKKLLLSDSGFYLCAWSVFTEAFFGQGTRLTVV.

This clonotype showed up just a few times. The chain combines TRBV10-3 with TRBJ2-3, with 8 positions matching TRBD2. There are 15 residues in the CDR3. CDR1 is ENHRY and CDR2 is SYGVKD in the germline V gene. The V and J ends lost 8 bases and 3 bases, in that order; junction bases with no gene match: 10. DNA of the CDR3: TGTGCCATCTCTGTCACTAGCGGTGTTACAGATACGCAGTATTTT. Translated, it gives CAISVTSGVTDTQYF.

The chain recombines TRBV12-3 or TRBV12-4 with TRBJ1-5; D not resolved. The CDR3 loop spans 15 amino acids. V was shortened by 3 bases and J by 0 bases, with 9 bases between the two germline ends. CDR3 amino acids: CASSFDFYSNQPQHF. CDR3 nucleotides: TGTGCCAGCAGTTTTGACTTCTATAGCAATCAGCCCCAGCATTTT.

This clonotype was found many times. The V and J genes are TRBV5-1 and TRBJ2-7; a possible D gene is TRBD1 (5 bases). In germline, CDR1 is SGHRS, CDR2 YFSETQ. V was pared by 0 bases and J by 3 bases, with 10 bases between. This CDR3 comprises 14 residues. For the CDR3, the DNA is TGCGCCAGCAGCTTGGGGGCAGGGTACTACGAGCAGTACGTC. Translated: CASSLGAGYYEQYV.

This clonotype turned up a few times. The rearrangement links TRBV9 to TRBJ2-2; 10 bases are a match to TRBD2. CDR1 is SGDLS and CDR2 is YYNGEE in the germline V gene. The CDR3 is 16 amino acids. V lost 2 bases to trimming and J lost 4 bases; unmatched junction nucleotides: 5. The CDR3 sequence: CASSVSSGGSTGELFF. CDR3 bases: TGTGCCAGCAGCGTCAGTAGCGGGGGGAGCACCGGGGAGCTGTTTTTT.